The 17 T cell receptor beta chains listed next were all sequenced from one sample in a study of shared clonotypes between healthy human individuals. The method was immunoSEQ multiplex PCR; TCRdb's version includes in-frame clones alone and lacks a portion of them. The sample gives about 2 million clones, roughly 95% of which show up once; roughly 1.2% is in the top ten. Terminally differentiated effector memory CD45RA+ cells were excluded by CCR7 positive selection of CD45RO-negative cells. What was sequenced was naive CD8+ T cells sorted from blood. The source of these receptors is a man aged 18 to 30 in good health.

V is TRBV7-2 and J is TRBJ2-3; D is uncertain. Germline V gene sequence: CDR1 SGHTA, CDR2 FQGNSA. Trimming pared 4 bases from V and 1 base from J, leaving 15 bases between. The CDR3 is 16 residues long. The DNA of the CDR3 is TGTGCCAGCAGCTCTCCACCGTTCGGCGGCACAGATACGCAGTATTTT. This gives the protein CASSSPPFGGTDTQYF.

To note about this clone: The junction departs from the called germline gene at one end, perhaps through a read error. J is TRBJ2-1 and V is TRBV9; no clear D. CDR3 length: 12 residues. Looked up from germline, CDR1 is SGDLS and CDR2 is YYNGEE. DNA for the CDR3: TGTGCCAGCAGCCTATCCTCCAATGAGCAGTTCTTC. Protein: CASSLSSNEQFF.

V usage is TRBV6-5 and J usage is TRBJ2-3, with 9 bases fitting TRBD1. J gave up 4 bases and V 9 bases, and 5 bases lay outside the gene matches. The CDR3 has 13 residues. Germline CDR1 is MNHEY and CDR2 is SVGAGI. CDR3 loop: CARPGQGPDTQYF. The DNA for the CDR3 is TGTGCCAGACCGGGACAGGGCCCAGATACGCAGTATTTT.

The chain couples TRBV6-1 to TRBJ1-1; D is possibly TRBD1 (6 bases). Germline V gene sequence: CDR1 MNHNS, CDR2 SASEGT. The CDR3 extends over 14 amino acids. The V and J ends lost 5 bases and 2 bases respectively, with 12 bases between them. CDR3 bases: TGTGCCAGCAGTTGGGGGGGCGTCAACACTGAAGCTTTCTTT. Translating it yields CASSWGGVNTEAFF.

This chain links TRBV5-6 with TRBJ2-7; 9 nucleotides agree with TRBD1. This CDR3 has 15 amino acids. The V gene end was trimmed by 1 base and the J gene end by 5 bases; junction bases not matched to a gene: 7. CDR1 and CDR2 (germline): SGHDT, YYEEEE. The DNA for the CDR3 is TGTGCCAGCAGCTTGAGGGGACAGGGAACCAACGAGCAGTACTTC. The encoded protein is CASSLRGQGTNEQYF.

The V and J genes are TRBV4-1 and TRBJ2-2, with 10 bases that match TRBD1. The CDR3 is 16 amino acids. Germline CDR1 is MGHRA and CDR2 is YSYEKL. J lost 7 bases, V lost 3 bases, and 8 bases had no gene match. CDR3 nucleotide sequence: TGCGCCAGCAGCCACCACGACAGGGGGCGGGTCGGGGAGCTGTTTTTT. Translated: CASSHHDRGRVGELFF.

The V and J genes are TRBV9 and TRBJ1-3; D might be TRBD1 (5 bases). Trimming removed 0 bases from V and 2 bases from J, with 12 bases in between. CDR1 and CDR2 from the germline V gene are SGDLS and YYNGEE. There are 16 residues in the CDR3. Here the CDR3 DNA reads TGTGCCAGCAGCGTAGGAGCAGAGGGGACTGGAAACACCATATATTTT. As protein: CASSVGAEGTGNTIYF.

A word on this clone: The same CDR3 is also encoded by other DNA sequences in this sample. The chain carries TRBV4-1 and TRBJ1-1, with D unclear. V was cut by 1 base and J by 1 base, with 4 bases left in between. The CDR3 is 13 amino acids. Germline CDR1 is MGHRA and CDR2 is YSYEKL. CDR3 region: CASSQAGNTEAFF. CDR3 bases: TGCGCCAGCAGCCAAGCAGGGAACACTGAAGCTTTCTTT.

The chain joins TRBV30 to TRBJ1-5; D perhaps matches TRBD1 (6 bases). The germline V gene encodes CDR1 GTSNPN and CDR2 SVGIG (reference sequence). The V end lost 3 bases, the J end lost 6 bases, and 12 bases lay between the germline ends. The CDR3 covers 13 residues. In DNA, the CDR3 is TGTGCCTGGAGGAACAGGGCCCGTCAGCCCCAGCATTTT. Its protein is CAWRNRARQPQHF.

The chain is built from TRBV28 and TRBJ2-2; no clear D. CDR3 length: 12 residues. Germline V lookup: CDR1 MDHEN, CDR2 SYDVKM. Trimming cost V 2 bases and J 6 bases, with 4 bases left between them. The CDR3 is CASSLQPGELFF. DNA of the CDR3: TGTGCCAGCAGTTTACAACCCGGGGAGCTGTTTTTT.

The V call is TRBV5-6, the J call TRBJ2-7; either TRBD1 or TRBD2 may supply D (6 bases each). Germline loops: CDR1 SGHDT, CDR2 YYEEEE. Between the trimmed V and J ends, which lost 3 bases and 4 bases, there was a span of 11 bases. The length of the CDR3 is 13 residues. CDR3 sequence (DNA): TGTGCCAGCAGCTCGGGGGCGGTGTACGAGCAGTACTTC. The encoded protein is CASSSGAVYEQYF.

The chain uses TRBV7-9 and TRBJ2-3; D gene unclear. The CDR3 length is 13 residues. Trimming removed 8 bases at V and 1 base at J, with 10 bases between. Germline V CDR1 and CDR2: SEHNR, FQNEAQ (reference sequence). CDR3 residues: CASLTGGTDTQYF. CDR3 coding DNA: TGTGCCAGCCTCACTGGGGGCACAGATACGCAGTATTTT.

The chain's CDR3 is CASMDGRRNIQYF. In nucleotides, the CDR3 is TGTGCCAGCATGGATGGTCGGCGAAACATTCAGTACTTC. The chain combines TRBV6-4 with TRBJ2-4, with D uncertain. The CDR3 has 13 residues. The V gene lost 7 bases and the J gene lost 6 bases, with 13 bases spanning the gap. CDR1 and CDR2 (germline): MRHNA, SNTAGT.

This sequence joins TRBV6-5 and TRBJ2-2; 9 nucleotides align to TRBD2. Germline V gives CDR1 MNHEY, CDR2 SVGAGI. V shed 4 bases and J 7 bases; nucleotides not matched to a gene: 7. This CDR3 comprises 15 residues. The CDR3 bases are TGTGCCAGCAGTTTGGGTAGCGGGAGAAGCGGGGAGCTGTTTTTT. It is translated as CASSLGSGRSGELFF.

This sequence joins TRBV6-1 and TRBJ1-5; D gene unclear. Germline V CDR1 and CDR2: MNHNS, SASEGT. The CDR3 has 13 residues. V lost 1 base and J 6 bases, leaving 7 bases between the germline ends. CDR3 coding DNA: TGTGCCAGCAGTGAAGGGGGAAGTCAGCCCCAGCATTTT. Its translation: CASSEGGSQPQHF.

V usage is TRBV15 and J usage is TRBJ2-7; 12 bases match TRBD2. The CDR3 has 17 amino acids. V trimming: 4 bases; J trimming: 3 bases; junction bases outside the gene matches: 10. Per the germline V gene, CDR1 is LNHNV and CDR2 is YYDKDF (reference sequence). CDR3 in amino acids: CATSTLTPTSGGYEQYF. The CDR3 nucleotides are TGTGCCACCAGCACCCTTACCCCGACTAGCGGGGGCTACGAGCAGTACTTC.

A remark on this clone: The sample carries other DNA sequences with the same CDR3. The rearrangement links TRBV30 to TRBJ2-7; D is possibly TRBD2 (5 bases). The CDR3 runs 13 residues. In germline, CDR1 is GTSNPN, CDR2 SVGIG (reference sequence). Trimming shortened V by 1 base and J by 3 bases, and 10 bases separated the two germline ends. CDR3 sequence (DNA): TGTGCCTGGAGTGGGGGAAGCGGCTACGAGCAGTACTTC. Translated, it gives CAWSGGSGYEQYF.